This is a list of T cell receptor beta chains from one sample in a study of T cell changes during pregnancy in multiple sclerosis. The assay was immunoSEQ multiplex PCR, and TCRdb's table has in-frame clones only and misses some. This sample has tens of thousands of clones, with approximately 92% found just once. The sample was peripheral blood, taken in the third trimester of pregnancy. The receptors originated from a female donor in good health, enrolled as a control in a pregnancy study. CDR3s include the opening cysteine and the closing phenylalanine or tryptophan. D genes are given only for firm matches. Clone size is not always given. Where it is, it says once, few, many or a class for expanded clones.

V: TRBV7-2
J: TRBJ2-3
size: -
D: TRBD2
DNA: TGTGCCAGCAGCTTGACTAGCGGAACAGATACGCAGTATTTT
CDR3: CASSLTSGTDTQYF

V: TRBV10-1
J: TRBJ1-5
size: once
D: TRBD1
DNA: TGCGCCAGCAGTGGGGACAGGGGGCATCCTAGCAATCAGCCCCAGCATTTT
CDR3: CASSGDRGHPSNQPQHF

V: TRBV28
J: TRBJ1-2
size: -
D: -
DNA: TGTGCCAGCAGTTCATCGGCCCCCGGCGCCGGGGGGGGCGGTGGCTACACCTTC
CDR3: CASSSSAPGAGGGGGYTF

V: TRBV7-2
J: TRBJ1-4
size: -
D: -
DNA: TGTGCCAGCAGCCAAGACAGCACTAATGAAAAACTGTTTTTT
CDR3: CASSQDSTNEKLFF

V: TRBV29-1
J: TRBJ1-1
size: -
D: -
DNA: TGCAGCGCCGATTGGGCCGGCACTGAAGCTTTCTTT
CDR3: CSADWAGTEAFF

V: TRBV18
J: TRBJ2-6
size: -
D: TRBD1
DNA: TGTGCCAGCTCACTAGGACAGGGGTCTGGGGCCAACGTCCTGACTTTC
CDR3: CASSLGQGSGANVLTF

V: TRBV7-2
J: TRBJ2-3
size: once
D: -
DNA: TGTGCCAGCAGCCGCGACAGAAGCACAGATGCGCAGTATTTT
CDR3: CASSRDRSTDAQYF

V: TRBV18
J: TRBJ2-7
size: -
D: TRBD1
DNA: TGTGCCAGCTCACCAGGACAGGGATCCTACGAGCAGTACTTC
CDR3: CASSPGQGSYEQYF

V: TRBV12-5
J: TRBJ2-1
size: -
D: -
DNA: TGTGCTAGTGGTTTGGCACCCGGTGAGCAGTTCTTC
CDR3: CASGLAPGEQFF

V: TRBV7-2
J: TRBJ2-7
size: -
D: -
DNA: TGTGCCAGCAGCTTGGGTCCTAGCAGCTACGAGCAGTACTTC
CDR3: CASSLGPSSYEQYF

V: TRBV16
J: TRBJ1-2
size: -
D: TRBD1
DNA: TGTGCCAGCAGCCCGTTGGACAGGGTGGGCTACACCTTC
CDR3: CASSPLDRVGYTF

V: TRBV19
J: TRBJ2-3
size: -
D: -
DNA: TGTGCCAGTAGTATAGGAGGGAGAGTTGCAGATACGCAGTATTTT
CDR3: CASSIGGRVADTQYF

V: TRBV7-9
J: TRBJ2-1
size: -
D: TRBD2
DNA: TGTGCCAGCAGCTTAGGCCCATCTAGCGGGGGTTTCCGTGAGCAGTTCTTC
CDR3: CASSLGPSSGGFREQFF

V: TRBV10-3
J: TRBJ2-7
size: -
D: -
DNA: TGTGCCATCAGTGACCGTATCCCCGAGCAGTACTTC
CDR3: CAISDRIPEQYF

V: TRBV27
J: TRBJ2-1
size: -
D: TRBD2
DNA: TGTGCCAGCTCCTTTAGCGGCGGGGGGCCTTACAATGAGCAGTTCTTC
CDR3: CASSFSGGGPYNEQFF

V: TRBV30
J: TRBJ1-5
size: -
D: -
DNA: TGTGCCTGGAGTAAGGGGGGCAATCAGCCCCAGCATTTT
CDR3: CAWSKGGNQPQHF

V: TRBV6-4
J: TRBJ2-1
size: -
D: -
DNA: TGTGCCAGCAGTGACCACAGACAGGAAAGTAATGAGCAGTTCTTC
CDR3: CASSDHRQESNEQFF

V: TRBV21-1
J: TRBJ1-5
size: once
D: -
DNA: TGTGCCAGCAGCACCTACCTTGTCAGGGGGCGGACAAGCAATCAGCCCCAGCATTTT
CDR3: CASSTYLVRGRTSNQPQHF

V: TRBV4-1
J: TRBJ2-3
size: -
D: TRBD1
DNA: TGCGCCAGCAGCCAATTCCGACAGGGGGAGACAGATACGCAGTATTTT
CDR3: CASSQFRQGETDTQYF

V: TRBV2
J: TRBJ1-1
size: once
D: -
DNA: TGTGCCAGCAGCGTTTGGGGGGAAAACACTGAAGCTTTCTTT
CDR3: CASSVWGENTEAFF

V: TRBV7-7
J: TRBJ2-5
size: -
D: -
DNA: TGTGCTAGCAGCCCGACAACAGAGACCCAGTACTTC
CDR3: CASSPTTETQYF

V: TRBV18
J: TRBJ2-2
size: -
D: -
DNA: TGTGCCAGCTCACCACCCAGCGGTTCTACCGGGGAGCTGTTTTTT
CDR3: CASSPPSGSTGELFF

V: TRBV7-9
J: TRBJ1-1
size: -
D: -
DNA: TGTGCCAGCAGCTTAGTCGTGGAGAAAGAAGCTTTCTTT
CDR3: CASSLVVEKEAFF

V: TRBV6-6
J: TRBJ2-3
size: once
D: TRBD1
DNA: TGTGCCAGCAGACGGACCGGGACAGGGGACACAGATACGCAGTATTTT
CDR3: CASRRTGTGDTDTQYF

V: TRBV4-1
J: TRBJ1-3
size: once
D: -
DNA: TGCGCCAGCAGCCAAGTGTACTCTGGAAACACCATATATTTT
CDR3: CASSQVYSGNTIYF

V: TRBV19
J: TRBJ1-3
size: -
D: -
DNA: TGTGCCAGTAGTGGAGATACTGGAAACACCATATATTTT
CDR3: CASSGDTGNTIYF

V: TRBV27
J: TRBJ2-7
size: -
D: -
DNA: TGTGCCAGCAGGGATTGGGCGGGGAACGAGCAGTACTTC
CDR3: CASRDWAGNEQYF

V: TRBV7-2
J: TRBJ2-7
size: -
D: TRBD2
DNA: TGTGCCAGCAGCCGGGACTACCGCTACGAGCAGTACTTC
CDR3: CASSRDYRYEQYF

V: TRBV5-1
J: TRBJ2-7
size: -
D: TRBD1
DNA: TGCGCCAGCAGCTCTGGGACAGAAAAGTACGAGCAGTACTTC
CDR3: CASSSGTEKYEQYF

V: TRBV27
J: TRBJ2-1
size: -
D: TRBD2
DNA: TGTGCCAGCACGTTAGCGGGAGGAAATGAGCAGTTCTTC
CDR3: CASTLAGGNEQFF

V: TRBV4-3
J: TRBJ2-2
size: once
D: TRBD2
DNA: TGCGCCAGCAGCCAAGCTAGCGGGAGAGCAGCCGGGGAGCTGTTTTTT
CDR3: CASSQASGRAAGELFF

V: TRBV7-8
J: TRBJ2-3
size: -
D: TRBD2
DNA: TGTGCCAGCAGCTTTAGGGCGGGGGGTCCTGGCGATACGCAGTATTTT
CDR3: CASSFRAGGPGDTQYF

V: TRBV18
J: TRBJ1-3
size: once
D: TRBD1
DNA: TGTGCCAGCTCACTTCAAGGACAGGTTTCTGGAAACACCATATATTTT
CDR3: CASSLQGQVSGNTIYF

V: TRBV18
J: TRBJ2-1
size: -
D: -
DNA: TGTGCCAGCTCACCTCCGGGAGCAAACAATGAGCAGTTCTTC
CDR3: CASSPPGANNEQFF

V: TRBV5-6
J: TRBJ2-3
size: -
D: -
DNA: TGTGCCAGCAGCTTGGTTAGTGCTAGCGGCACAGATACGCAGTATTTT
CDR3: CASSLVSASGTDTQYF

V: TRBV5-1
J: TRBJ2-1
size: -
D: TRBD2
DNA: TGCGCCAGCAGCCCGGGGGGAAGCTCCTACAATGAGCAGTTCTTC
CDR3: CASSPGGSSYNEQFF

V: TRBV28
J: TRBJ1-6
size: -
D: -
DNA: TGTGCCAGCACCTGGGGGGGTGGCTACAATTCACCCCTCCACTTT
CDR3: CASTWGGGYNSPLHF

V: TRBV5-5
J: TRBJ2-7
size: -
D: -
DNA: TGTGCCAGCAGCTTCGGGCAGGGTTCTAACTACGAGCAGTACTTC
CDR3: CASSFGQGSNYEQYF

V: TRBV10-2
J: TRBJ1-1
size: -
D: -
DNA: TGCGCCAGCAGGGAGGCTGGCGGCACTGAAGCTTTCTTT
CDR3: CASREAGGTEAFF

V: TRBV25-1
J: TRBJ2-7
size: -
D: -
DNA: TGTGCCAGCAGTGAAGGGCACTACGAGCAGTACTTC
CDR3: CASSEGHYEQYF

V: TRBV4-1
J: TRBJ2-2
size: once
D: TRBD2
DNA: TGCGCCAGCAGCCAACTAGCGGGGGTTGCCGGGGAGCTGTTTTTT
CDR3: CASSQLAGVAGELFF

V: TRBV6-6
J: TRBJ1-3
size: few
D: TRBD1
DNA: TGTGCCAGCAGTTCTGGGGACAGAGTTAGAAACACCATATATTTT
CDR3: CASSSGDRVRNTIYF

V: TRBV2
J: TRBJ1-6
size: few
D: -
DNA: TGTGCCAGCACCCTCCAGGCTTCCTATAATTCACCCCTCCACTTT
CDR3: CASTLQASYNSPLHF

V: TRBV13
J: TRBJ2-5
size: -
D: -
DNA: TGTGCCAGCAGCTTAGGGACACGCCAAGAGACCCAGTACTTC
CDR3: CASSLGTRQETQYF

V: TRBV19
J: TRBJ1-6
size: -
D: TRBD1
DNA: TGTGCCAGTAGTATGAGACAGGGGGCAGGTTCACCCCTCCACTTT
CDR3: CASSMRQGAGSPLHF

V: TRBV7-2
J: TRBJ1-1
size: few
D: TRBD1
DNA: TGTGCCAGCAGCTTAGCGGGGACAGGGTACACTGAAGCTTTCTTT
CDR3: CASSLAGTGYTEAFF

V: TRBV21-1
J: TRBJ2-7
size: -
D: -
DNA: TGTGCCAGGGGGAGGCGATCCTACGAGCAGTACTTC
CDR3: CARGRRSYEQYF

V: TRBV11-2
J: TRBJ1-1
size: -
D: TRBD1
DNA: TGTGCCAGCAAGACAGGGCCTATGAACACTGAAGCTTTCTTT
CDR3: CASKTGPMNTEAFF